These T cell receptor beta chains were read from a single sample in a study of shared clonotypes between healthy human individuals. The data were produced by immunoSEQ multiplex PCR, yet TCRdb's version contains in-frame clones alone and is incomplete. The top ten hold around 1.7% of the sample, which has roughly 2.1 million clones, roughly 91% seen once. Specimen: naive CD8+ T cells from PBMCs. These receptors were taken from a man between 18 and 29 years old in good health. Some clones in this sample may be carry-over from other donors' samples. Both conserved end residues are part of each CDR3. Clone size is stated in some rows and not others, as once, few, many or a class when expanded.

V: TRBV28
J: TRBJ2-7
size: -
CDR3: CASRDTGQGPYEQYF

V: TRBV27
J: TRBJ2-1
size: -
CDR3: CASSLTGTSGLRGEQFF

V: TRBV19
J: TRBJ1-2
size: -
CDR3: CASSLGPTANYGYTF

V: TRBV19
J: TRBJ2-7
size: -
CDR3: CASSPGLGPSYEQYF

V: TRBV6-5
J: TRBJ2-1
size: -
CDR3: CASSPYSSYNEQFF

V: TRBV29-1
J: TRBJ1-1
size: -
CDR3: CSVDGRNTEAFF

V: TRBV6-1
J: TRBJ1-3
size: -
CDR3: CASSDEPGFGNTIYF

V: TRBV27
J: TRBJ1-1
size: -
CDR3: CASSLWGAVNTEAFF

V: TRBV2
J: TRBJ2-7
size: -
CDR3: CARGRDPYEQYF

V: TRBV6-5
J: TRBJ1-5
size: -
CDR3: CASSYYRGANQPQHF

V: TRBV9
J: TRBJ2-7
size: -
CDR3: CASSAGQGIYEQYF

V: TRBV10-3
J: TRBJ2-7
size: -
CDR3: CAISGLAGGVYEQYF

V: TRBV5-1
J: TRBJ2-7
size: once
CDR3: CASSPGGGSFFEQYF

V: TRBV4-3
J: TRBJ2-7
size: -
CDR3: CASSLSGVAGTLGYEQYF

V: TRBV15
J: TRBJ2-7
size: -
CDR3: CATSRDYREGRFVYEQYF

V: TRBV7-9
J: TRBJ2-7
size: -
CDR3: CASSLPGTGIVEQYF

V: TRBV13
J: TRBJ2-7
size: -
CDR3: CASSLSLAGGPGNEQYF

V: TRBV2
J: TRBJ2-1
size: once
CDR3: CASLRAGLEVVNEQFF

V: TRBV5-1
J: TRBJ2-5
size: -
CDR3: CASSVGAFQETQYF

V: TRBV9
J: TRBJ1-1
size: -
CDR3: CASSIRQGDASTEAFF

V: TRBV28
J: TRBJ2-5
size: -
CDR3: CASSWGPGGEETQYF

V: TRBV6-4
J: TRBJ1-1
size: -
CDR3: CASSDSIGRTNTEAFF

V: TRBV13
J: TRBJ1-5
size: few
CDR3: CASSFTGTGGNQPQHF

V: TRBV27
J: TRBJ2-2
size: once
CDR3: CASGTGNTGELFF

V: TRBV4-2
J: TRBJ2-7
size: -
CDR3: CASSQVTKSGRGAYEQYF

V: TRBV10-1
J: TRBJ2-1
size: -
CDR3: CASSEWRLAGVDEQFF

V: TRBV27
J: TRBJ2-7
size: once
CDR3: CASSFWGNEQYF

V: TRBV29-1
J: TRBJ1-2
size: -
CDR3: CSVEGGTANYGYTF

V: TRBV11-3
J: TRBJ2-1
size: -
CDR3: CASSLSGGPSSYNEQFF

V: TRBV14
J: TRBJ2-7
size: -
CDR3: CASSARVNSYEQYF

V: TRBV11-1
J: TRBJ2-7
size: -
CDR3: CASSSRTSGSPYEQYF

V: TRBV29-1
J: TRBJ2-1
size: -
CDR3: CSVSAGLAANEQFF

V: TRBV9
J: TRBJ2-1
size: -
CDR3: CASSLGASGPYNEQFF

V: TRBV6-6
J: TRBJ2-7
size: -
CDR3: CASNSGTGPYEQYF

V: TRBV7-9
J: TRBJ2-1
size: -
CDR3: CASSTTQLRLEDEQFF

V: TRBV11-2
J: TRBJ1-1
size: -
CDR3: CASSLGDRGLHTEAFF

V: TRBV5-1
J: TRBJ2-7
size: -
CDR3: CASREGQGYEQYF

V: TRBV14
J: TRBJ2-7
size: -
CDR3: CASSQLSGSNYEQYF

V: TRBV10-2
J: TRBJ2-7
size: -
CDR3: CASRGQVLSYEQYF

V: TRBV29-1
J: TRBJ1-1
size: -
CDR3: CSVETMNTEAFF

V: TRBV27
J: TRBJ2-7
size: -
CDR3: CASSLGGRLVEQYF

V: TRBV5-1
J: TRBJ1-1
size: -
CDR3: CASSFSRVVAGEDTEAFF

V: TRBV6-6
J: TRBJ2-7
size: -
CDR3: CASSLVGPVSYEQYF

V: TRBV4-1
J: -
size: once
CDR3: CASSQARTGAYEQYF

V: TRBV6-6
J: TRBJ1-1
size: few
CDR3: CASRTQGEAFF

V: TRBV6-1
J: TRBJ2-5
size: -
CDR3: CASQGQGQETQYF